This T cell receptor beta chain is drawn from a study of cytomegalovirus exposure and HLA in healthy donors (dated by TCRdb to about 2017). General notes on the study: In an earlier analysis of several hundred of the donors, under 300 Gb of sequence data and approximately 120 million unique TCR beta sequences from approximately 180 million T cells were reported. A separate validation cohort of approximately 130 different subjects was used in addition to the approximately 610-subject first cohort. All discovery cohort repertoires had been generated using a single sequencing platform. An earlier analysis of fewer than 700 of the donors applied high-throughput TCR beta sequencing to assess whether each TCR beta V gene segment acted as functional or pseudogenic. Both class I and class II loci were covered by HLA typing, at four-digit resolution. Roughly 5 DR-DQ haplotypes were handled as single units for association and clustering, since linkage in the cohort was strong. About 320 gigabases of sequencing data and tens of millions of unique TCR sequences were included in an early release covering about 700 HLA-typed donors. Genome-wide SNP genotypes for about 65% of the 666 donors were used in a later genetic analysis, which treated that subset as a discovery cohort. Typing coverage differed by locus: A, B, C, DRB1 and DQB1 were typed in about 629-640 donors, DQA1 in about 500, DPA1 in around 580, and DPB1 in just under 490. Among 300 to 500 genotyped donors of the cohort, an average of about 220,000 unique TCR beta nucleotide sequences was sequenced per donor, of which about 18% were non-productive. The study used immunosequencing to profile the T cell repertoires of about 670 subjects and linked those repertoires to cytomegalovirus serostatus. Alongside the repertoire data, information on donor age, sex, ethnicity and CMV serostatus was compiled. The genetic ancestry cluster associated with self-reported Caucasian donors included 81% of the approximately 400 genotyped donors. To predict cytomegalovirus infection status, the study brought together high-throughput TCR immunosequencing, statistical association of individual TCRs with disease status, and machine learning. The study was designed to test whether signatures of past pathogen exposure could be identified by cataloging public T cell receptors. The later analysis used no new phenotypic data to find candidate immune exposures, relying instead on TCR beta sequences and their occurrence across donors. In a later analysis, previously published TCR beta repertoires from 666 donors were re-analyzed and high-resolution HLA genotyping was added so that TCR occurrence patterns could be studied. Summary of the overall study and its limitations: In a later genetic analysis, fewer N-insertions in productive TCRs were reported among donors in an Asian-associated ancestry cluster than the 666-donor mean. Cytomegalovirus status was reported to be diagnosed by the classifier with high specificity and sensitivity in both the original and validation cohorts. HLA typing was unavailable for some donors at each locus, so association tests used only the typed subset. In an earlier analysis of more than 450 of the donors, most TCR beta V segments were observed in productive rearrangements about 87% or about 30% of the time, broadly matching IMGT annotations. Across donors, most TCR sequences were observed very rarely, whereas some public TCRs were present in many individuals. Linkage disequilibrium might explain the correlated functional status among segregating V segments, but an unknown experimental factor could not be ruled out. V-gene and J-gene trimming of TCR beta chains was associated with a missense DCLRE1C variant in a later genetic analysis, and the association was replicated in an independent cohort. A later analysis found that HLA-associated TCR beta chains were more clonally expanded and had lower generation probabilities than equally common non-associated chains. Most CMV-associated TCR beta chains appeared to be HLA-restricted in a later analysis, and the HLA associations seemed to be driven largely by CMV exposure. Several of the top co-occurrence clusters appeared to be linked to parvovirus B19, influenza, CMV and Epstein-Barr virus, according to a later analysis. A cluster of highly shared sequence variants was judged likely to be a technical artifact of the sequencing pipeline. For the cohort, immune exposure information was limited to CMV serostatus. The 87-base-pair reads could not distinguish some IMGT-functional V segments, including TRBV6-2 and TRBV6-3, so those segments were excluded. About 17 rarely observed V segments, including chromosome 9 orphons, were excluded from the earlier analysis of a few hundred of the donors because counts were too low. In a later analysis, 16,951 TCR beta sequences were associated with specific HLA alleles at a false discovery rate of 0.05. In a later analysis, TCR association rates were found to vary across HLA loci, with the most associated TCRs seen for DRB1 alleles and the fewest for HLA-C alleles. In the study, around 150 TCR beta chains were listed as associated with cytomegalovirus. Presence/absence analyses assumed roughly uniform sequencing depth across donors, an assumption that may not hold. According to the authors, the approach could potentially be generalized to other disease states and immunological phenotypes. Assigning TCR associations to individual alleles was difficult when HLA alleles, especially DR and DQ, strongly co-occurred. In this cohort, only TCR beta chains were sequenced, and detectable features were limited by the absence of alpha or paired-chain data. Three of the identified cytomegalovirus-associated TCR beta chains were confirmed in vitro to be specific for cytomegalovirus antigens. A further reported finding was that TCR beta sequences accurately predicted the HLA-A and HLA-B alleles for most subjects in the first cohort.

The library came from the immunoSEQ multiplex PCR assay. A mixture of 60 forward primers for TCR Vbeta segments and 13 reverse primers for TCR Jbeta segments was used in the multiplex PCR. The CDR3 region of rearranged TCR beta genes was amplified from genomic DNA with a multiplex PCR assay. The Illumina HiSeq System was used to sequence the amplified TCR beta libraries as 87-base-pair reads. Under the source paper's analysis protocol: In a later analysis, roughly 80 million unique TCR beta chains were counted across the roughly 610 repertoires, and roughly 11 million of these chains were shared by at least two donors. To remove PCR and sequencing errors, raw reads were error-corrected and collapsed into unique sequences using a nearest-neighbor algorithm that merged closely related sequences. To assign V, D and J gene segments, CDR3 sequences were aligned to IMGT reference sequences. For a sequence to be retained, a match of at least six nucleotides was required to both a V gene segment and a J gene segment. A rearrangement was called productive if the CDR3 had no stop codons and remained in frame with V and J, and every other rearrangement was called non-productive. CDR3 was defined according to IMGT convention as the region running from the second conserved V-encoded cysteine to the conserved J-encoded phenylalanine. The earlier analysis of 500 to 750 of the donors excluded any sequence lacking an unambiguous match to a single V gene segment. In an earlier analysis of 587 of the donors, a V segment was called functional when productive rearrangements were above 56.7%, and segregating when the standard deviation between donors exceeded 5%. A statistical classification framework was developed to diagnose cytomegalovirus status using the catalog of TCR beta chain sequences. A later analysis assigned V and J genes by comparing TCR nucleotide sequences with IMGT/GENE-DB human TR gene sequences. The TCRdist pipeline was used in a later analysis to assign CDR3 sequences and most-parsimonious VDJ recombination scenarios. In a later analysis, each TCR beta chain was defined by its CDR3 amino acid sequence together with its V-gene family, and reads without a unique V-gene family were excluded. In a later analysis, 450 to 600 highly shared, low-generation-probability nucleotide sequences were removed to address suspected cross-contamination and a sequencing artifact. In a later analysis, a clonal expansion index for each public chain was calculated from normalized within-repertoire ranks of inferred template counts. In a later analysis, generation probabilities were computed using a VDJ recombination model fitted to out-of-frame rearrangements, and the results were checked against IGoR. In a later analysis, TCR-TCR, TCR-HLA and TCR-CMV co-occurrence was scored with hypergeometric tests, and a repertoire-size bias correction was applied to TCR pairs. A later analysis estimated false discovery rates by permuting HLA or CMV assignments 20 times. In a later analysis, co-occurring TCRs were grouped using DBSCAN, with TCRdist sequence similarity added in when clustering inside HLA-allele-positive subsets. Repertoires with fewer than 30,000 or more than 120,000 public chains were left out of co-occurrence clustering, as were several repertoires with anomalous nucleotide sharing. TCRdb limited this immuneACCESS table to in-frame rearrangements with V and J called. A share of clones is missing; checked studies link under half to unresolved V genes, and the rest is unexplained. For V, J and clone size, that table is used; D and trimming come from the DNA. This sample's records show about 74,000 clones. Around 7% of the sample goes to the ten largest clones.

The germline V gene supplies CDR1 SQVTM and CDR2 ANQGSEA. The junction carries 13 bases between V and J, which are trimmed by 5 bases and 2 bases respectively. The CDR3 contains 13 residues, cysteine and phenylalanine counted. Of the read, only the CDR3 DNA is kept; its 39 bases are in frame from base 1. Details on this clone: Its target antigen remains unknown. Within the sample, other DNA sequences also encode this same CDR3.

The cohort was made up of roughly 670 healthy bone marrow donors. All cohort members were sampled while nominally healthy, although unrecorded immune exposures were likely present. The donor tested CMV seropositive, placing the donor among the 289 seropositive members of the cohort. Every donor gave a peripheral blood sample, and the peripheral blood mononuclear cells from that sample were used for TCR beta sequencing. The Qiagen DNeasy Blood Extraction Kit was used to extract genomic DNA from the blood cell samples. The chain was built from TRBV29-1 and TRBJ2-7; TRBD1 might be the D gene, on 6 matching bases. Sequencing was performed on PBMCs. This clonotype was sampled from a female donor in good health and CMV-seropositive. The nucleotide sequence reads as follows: TGCAGCGTTCGTTGGGCAGGGGCCTACGAGCAGTACTTC. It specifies CSVRWAGAYEQYF.